This T cell receptor beta chain was sequenced for a study of cytomegalovirus exposure and HLA in healthy donors (dated by TCRdb to 2016 to 2017). For context, the study as a whole: An earlier analysis of roughly 610 of the donors reported approximately 280 Gb of sequence data and 117 million unique TCR beta sequences obtained from about 180 million T cells. The study aimed to test whether signatures of past pathogen exposure could be identified by cataloging public T cell receptors. To decide whether each TCR beta V gene segment behaved as functional or pseudogenic, an earlier analysis of nearly 600 of the donors relied on high-throughput TCR beta sequencing. Rather than drawing on any new phenotypic data, the later analysis identified candidate immune exposures from TCR beta sequences and the way those sequences occurred across donors. Class I and class II HLA loci were covered by the typing at four-digit resolution. A later genetic analysis took genome-wide SNP genotypes for about 65% of the 666 donors and used that subset as a discovery cohort. The study profiled the T cell repertoires of 500 to 800 subjects by immunosequencing and related them to cytomegalovirus serostatus. A separate validation cohort of roughly 130 different subjects was used in addition to the 666-subject first cohort. The number of donors typed differed by locus, with about 629-630 for A, B, C, DRB1 and DQB1, over 500 for DQA1, about 610 for DPA1, and around 430 for DPB1. Alongside the repertoire data, information on donor age, sex, ethnicity and CMV serostatus was compiled. All discovery cohort repertoires had been generated on a single sequencing platform. The study combined high-throughput TCR immunosequencing, statistical association of individual TCRs with disease status, and machine learning to predict cytomegalovirus infection status. In a later analysis, previously published TCR beta repertoires from 670 or so donors were re-analyzed and high-resolution HLA genotyping was added so that TCR occurrence patterns could be studied. Several DR-DQ haplotypes were handled as single units for association and clustering because linkage in the cohort was strong. Among a few hundred genotyped donors of the cohort, an average of 235,054 unique TCR beta nucleotide sequences were sequenced per donor, roughly 20% of them non-productive. An early release that covered some 640 HLA-typed donors contained 250 to 350 gigabases of sequencing data and 80 million or so unique TCR sequences. The genetic ancestry cluster associated with self-reported Caucasian donors included about 84% of the roughly 380 genotyped donors. The research as a whole found: A few of the identified cytomegalovirus-associated TCR beta chains were confirmed in vitro to be specific for cytomegalovirus antigens. Correlated functional status among segregating V segments might reflect linkage disequilibrium, but an unknown experimental factor could not be ruled out. The classifier was reported to diagnose cytomegalovirus status with high specificity and sensitivity in both the original and validation cohorts. An association between a missense DCLRE1C variant and V-gene and J-gene trimming of TCR beta chains was found in a later genetic analysis and replicated in an independent cohort. In a later analysis, HLA-associated TCR beta chains were found to be more clonally expanded and to have lower generation probabilities than equally common non-associated chains. In a later analysis, the rate of TCR association differed among HLA loci, with DRB1 alleles having the most associated TCRs and HLA-C alleles having the fewest. At a false discovery rate of 0.05, a later analysis linked 15,000 to 20,000 TCR beta sequences to specific HLA alleles. Because HLA typing was missing for some donors at each locus, association tests included only the typed subset. In an earlier analysis of some 550 of the donors, most TCR beta V segments were observed in productive rearrangements about 87% or about 30% of the time, broadly matching IMGT annotations. Roughly uniform sequencing depth across donors was assumed in presence/absence analyses, although this assumption may not hold. The sequencing pipeline was judged likely to have produced a cluster of highly shared sequence variants as a technical artifact. According to a later analysis, parvovirus B19, influenza, CMV and Epstein-Barr virus appeared linked to several top co-occurrence clusters. About 17 rarely observed V segments, including chromosome 9 orphons, were excluded from the earlier analysis of just under 600 of the donors because counts were too low. According to a later analysis, most CMV-associated TCR beta chains appeared to be HLA-restricted, and the HLA associations seemed to be driven largely by CMV exposure. In the study, around 150 TCR beta chains were listed as associated with cytomegalovirus. A further reported finding was that TCR beta sequences accurately predicted the HLA-A and HLA-B alleles for most subjects in the first cohort. For the cohort, immune exposure information was limited to CMV serostatus. Most TCR sequences were seen in very few donors, while some public TCRs were found in many individuals. Some IMGT-functional V segments, including TRBV6-2 and TRBV6-3, could not be distinguished by the 87-base-pair reads and were therefore excluded. Compared with the approximately 700-donor mean, donors in an Asian-associated ancestry cluster had fewer N-insertions in productive TCRs, according to a later genetic analysis. According to the authors, the approach could potentially be generalized to other disease states and immunological phenotypes. Only TCR beta chains were sequenced in this cohort, and the absence of alpha or paired-chain data limited detectable features. Strong co-occurrence of HLA alleles, especially DR and DQ, made assigning TCR associations to individual alleles difficult.

Taken from the germline V gene, the CDR1 and CDR2 loops are SGHRS and YFSETQ. Trimming takes 3 bases from V and 5 bases from J, and the germline ends sit 18 bases apart. The CDR3 goes from the cysteine to the phenylalanine over 15 residues. Only the CDR3 DNA is retained, 45 bases long and in frame from the first base. In total, fewer than 750 healthy bone marrow donors made up the cohort. All cohort members were sampled while nominally healthy, although unrecorded immune exposures were likely present. The donor tested CMV seropositive and was one of the 289 seropositive cohort members. A peripheral blood sample was provided by each donor, and peripheral blood mononuclear cells were used for TCR beta sequencing. The Qiagen DNeasy Blood Extraction Kit was used to extract genomic DNA from the blood cell samples. Library method: the immunoSEQ multiplex PCR assay. For the multiplex PCR, a mixture combining 60 forward primers for TCR Vbeta segments and 13 reverse primers for TCR Jbeta segments was used. Amplification of the CDR3 region of rearranged TCR beta genes was performed with a multiplex PCR assay on genomic DNA. The Illumina HiSeq System was used to sequence the amplified TCR beta libraries as 87-base-pair reads. In the original analysis: A later analysis counted about 82 million unique TCR beta chains across the 650 to 700 repertoires, and roughly 11 million of these chains were shared by at least two donors. To remove PCR and sequencing errors, raw reads were error-corrected and collapsed into unique sequences using a nearest-neighbor algorithm that merged closely related sequences. V, D and J gene segments were assigned by aligning CDR3 sequences to IMGT reference sequences. For a sequence to be retained, at least a six-nucleotide match to both a V gene segment and a J gene segment was required. A rearrangement counted as productive if the CDR3 had no stop codons and remained in frame with V and J, and every other rearrangement counted as non-productive. CDR3 was defined according to IMGT convention as the region running from the second conserved V-encoded cysteine to the conserved J-encoded phenylalanine. In an earlier analysis of more than 550 of the donors, sequences lacking an unambiguous match to a single V gene segment were excluded. An earlier analysis of 587 of the donors classified V segments as functional when productive rearrangements were above 56.7% and as segregating when the standard deviation between donors was above 5%. A statistical classification framework was built to diagnose cytomegalovirus status from the catalog of TCR beta chain sequences. In a later analysis, TCR nucleotide sequences were compared against IMGT/GENE-DB human TR gene sequences so that V and J genes could be assigned. In a later analysis, CDR3 sequences and most-parsimonious VDJ recombination scenarios were assigned using the TCRdist pipeline. In a later analysis, every TCR beta chain was defined by the combination of its CDR3 amino acid sequence and its V-gene family, and reads without a unique V-gene family were dropped. In a later analysis, around 600 highly shared, low-generation-probability nucleotide sequences were removed to address suspected cross-contamination and a sequencing artifact. In a later analysis, a clonal expansion index was calculated for each public chain from normalized within-repertoire ranks of inferred template counts. In a later analysis, generation probabilities were computed with a VDJ recombination model fitted to out-of-frame rearrangements, and the resulting probabilities were checked against IGoR. A later analysis scored TCR-TCR, TCR-HLA and TCR-CMV co-occurrence with hypergeometric tests, applying a repertoire-size bias correction to TCR pairs. False discovery rates were estimated in a later analysis by permuting HLA or CMV assignments 20 times. In a later analysis, co-occurring TCRs were grouped with DBSCAN, and TCRdist sequence similarity was added when clustering was performed within HLA-allele-positive subsets. Co-occurrence clustering excluded repertoires with fewer than 30,000 or more than 120,000 public chains, plus five with anomalous nucleotide sharing. Here the immuneACCESS table is served through TCRdb, limited to in-frame sequences with V and J called. Missing clones are a known gap in these copies; in checked studies unresolved V genes cover under half, and the rest lacks a known reason. Clone size and V and J calls were adopted from that table, with D and trimming inferred from the DNA. This sample gives about 120,000 clones in total; about 74% of them show up just once. Together, the top ten hold 2.5% to 3.5% of the sample.

On this clone: Its specific antigen is unknown. Base qualities are not provided; no much larger clone lies one nucleotide away.

The origin of this receptor is a middle-aged woman in good health and CMV-seropositive. The sequence joins TRBV5-1 to TRBJ2-7; the D region possibly corresponds to TRBD1 (6 bases align). Material: PBMCs. This receptor has the CDR3 CASSSRGQRGDEQYF. The DNA reads as follows: TGCGCCAGCAGCTCCCGAGGACAGAGAGGCGACGAGCAGTACTTC.